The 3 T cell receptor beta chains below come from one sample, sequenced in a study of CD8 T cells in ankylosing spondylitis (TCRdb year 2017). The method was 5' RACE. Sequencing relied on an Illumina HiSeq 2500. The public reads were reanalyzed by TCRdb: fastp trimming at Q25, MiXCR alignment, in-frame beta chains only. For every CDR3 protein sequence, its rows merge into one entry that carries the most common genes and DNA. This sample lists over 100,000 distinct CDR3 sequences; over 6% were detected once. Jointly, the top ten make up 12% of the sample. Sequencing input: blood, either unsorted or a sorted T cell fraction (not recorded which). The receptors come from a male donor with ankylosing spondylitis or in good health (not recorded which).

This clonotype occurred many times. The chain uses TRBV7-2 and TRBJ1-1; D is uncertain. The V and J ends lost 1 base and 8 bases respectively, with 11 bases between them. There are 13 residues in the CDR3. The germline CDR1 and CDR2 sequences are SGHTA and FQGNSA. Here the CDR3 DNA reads TGTGCCAGCAGCTTAGATCCGGATTCAGAAGCTTTCTTT. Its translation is CASSLDPDSEAFF. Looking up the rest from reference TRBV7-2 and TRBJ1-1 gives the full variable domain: GAGVSQSPSNKVTEKGKDVELRCDPISGHTALYWYRQSLGQGLEFLIYFQGNSAPDKSGLPSDRFSAERTGGSVSTLTIQRTQQEDSAVYLCASSLDPDSEAFFGQGTRLTVV.

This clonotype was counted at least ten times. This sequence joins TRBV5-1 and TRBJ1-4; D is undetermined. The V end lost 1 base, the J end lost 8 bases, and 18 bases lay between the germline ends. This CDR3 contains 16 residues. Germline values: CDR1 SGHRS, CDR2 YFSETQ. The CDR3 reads CASSLLGSSTGEKLFF. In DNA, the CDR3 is TGCGCCAGCAGCTTGTTGGGCAGCTCGACCGGAGAAAAACTGTTTTTT.

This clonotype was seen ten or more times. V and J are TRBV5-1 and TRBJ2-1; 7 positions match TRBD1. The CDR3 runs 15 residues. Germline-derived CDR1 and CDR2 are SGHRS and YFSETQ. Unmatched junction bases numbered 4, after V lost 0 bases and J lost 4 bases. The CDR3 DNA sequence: TGCGCCAGCAGCTTGGAACAGGGGATTTACAATGAGCAGTTCTTC. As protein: CASSLEQGIYNEQFF.